This T cell receptor beta chain was sequenced in a study of T cells after yellow fever vaccination. Study-level findings and limits: Weaker in magnitude, the secondary response showed a faster peak on day 5 versus 15. Overlap between CD4 and CD8 compartments was detected for a small share of clonotypes.

TCRdb re-called the 5' RACE reads through MiXCR, storing one row per CDR3 protein. Here the sample spans roughly 85,000 distinct CDR3 sequences, 13% being singletons. After removal of 4 bases from V and 7 bases from J, the junction contained 7 bases not matched to a gene. The CDR3 spans 14 residues. CDR1 and CDR2 from the germline V gene are SGHTA and FQGNSA. The table lists this clonotype with a count of one. Sequencing used CD8+ T cells not binding an NS4B(214-222) dextramer, sorted from PBMCs, obtained roughly 23 days after the first yellow fever vaccination. The receptor's source is a man aged 18 to 29 who received the YFV17D yellow fever vaccine. This chain links TRBV7-2 with TRBJ2-1; 7 bases are a match to TRBD1. The CDR3 sequence: CASSYPDRFNEQFF. Written as DNA, the CDR3 is TGTGCCAGCAGCTACCCGGACAGGTTTAATGAGCAGTTCTTC.